Sequencing of this T cell receptor (beta chain) was carried out in a study of shared clonotypes between healthy human individuals. The CDR3 sequence is 13 residues long. Germline CDR1 and CDR2: KGHSH and LQKENI. V lost 1 base and J lost 7, with 11 bases in between. On this clone: Its antigen is still unknown.

General observations from the study: Relative to clonotypes present in all four donors, those not shared had lower generation probabilities. Genetic and exposure-history diversity was limited by the small donor number. Sampling covered nothing but blood. Tissue TCR repertoires likely differ from those found in blood.

The study ran the assay at deep level. This table comes from immunoSEQ multiplex PCR, and its TCRdb copy is limited to in-frame clones, with some not included. The table lists around 1.6 million clones, 95% to 99% of them singletons, with less than 0.55% in the top ten. The TCR comes from a young man in good health. The chain joins TRBV18 to TRBJ2-7, with D maybe TRBD2 (6 bases). Sequencing was carried out using naive CD4+ T cells sorted from blood. The subset is: CD45RA+ positively selected. The CDR3 DNA is TGTGCCAGCTCACCACTGTCTAGCGCAGAGCAGTACTTC. Its translation is CASSPLSSAEQYF.